In this sample, the clone carrying this T cell receptor (beta chain) turned up a few times. The data were taken from a study of radiotherapy plus CTLA-4 blockade in lung cancer. The repertoire was sequenced with immunoSEQ multiplex PCR; TCRdb's copy has only in-frame clones and lacks some. The data show approximately 89,000 clones, with about 80% seen just once and about 15% held by the top ten. The CDR3 covers 13 residues. From germline, CDR1 is SGHDN and CDR2 FVKESK. Losses at the gene ends were 4 bases for V and 6 bases for J; bases not matched to a gene: 3. The material sequenced was peripheral blood, taken from a patient treated with radiotherapy plus ipilimumab. V is TRBV14 and J is TRBJ2-7; TRBD1 matches at 10 bases. This receptor was identified in a human donor with non-small cell lung cancer that progressed on radiotherapy plus ipilimumab. The CDR3 region is CASSPRTGGEQYF. The CDR3 region has the DNA TGTGCCAGCAGCCCCAGGACAGGGGGCGAGCAGTACTTC. Full variable domain (remainder filled in from reference TRBV14 and TRBJ2-7): EAGVTQFPSHSVIEKGQTVTLRCDPISGHDNLYWYRRVMGKEIKFLLHFVKESKQDESGMPNNRFLAERTGGTYSTLKVQPAELEDSGVYFCASSPRTGGEQYFGPGTRLTVT.